The rows below give T cell receptor beta chains drawn from one sample of a study of identical twins. TCRdb re-derived calls from the 5' RACE reads in MiXCR, one entry per CDR3 protein. The sample has under 500,000 distinct CDR3 sequences, 13% to 15% seen once. The same sample was also used in a study of yellow fever vaccine responses in identical twins.

The sample taken for sequencing was CD4+ T cells sorted from blood. These receptors all come from a young woman in good health. Each CDR3 is given with its conserved first and last residue. The D gene is left open where the match is weak. Rows may omit the clone size; those that give it use once, few, many or a size class.

TRBD2,TRBV20-1,TRBJ2-3,few,CSASITSGFTDTQYF,TGCAGTGCCAGCATAACTAGCGGGTTCACAGATACGCAGTATTTT
TRBD1,TRBV5-1,TRBJ2-3,many,CASSWGTGSTDTQYF,TGCGCCAGCAGCTGGGGGACAGGGAGCACAGATACGCAGTATTTT
TRBD1,TRBV5-1,TRBJ2-5,few,CASRLTGGEETQYF,TGCGCCAGCAGGTTGACAGGGGGGGAAGAGACCCAGTACTTC
-,TRBV5-8,TRBJ2-3,many,CASSFRKKDTDTQYF,TGTGCCAGCAGCTTCAGGAAAAAAGACACAGATACGCAGTATTTT
TRBD2,TRBV2,TRBJ2-1,-,CASHGTSGWNEQFF,TGTGCCAGCCACGGGACTAGCGGGTGGAATGAGCAGTTCTTC
-,TRBV9,TRBJ2-5,-,CASGRGGPPQETQYF,TGTGCCAGTGGCAGGGGAGGGCCGCCCCAAGAGACCCAGTACTTC
-,TRBV27,TRBJ2-6,-,CASSRIQGSGANVLTF,TGTGCCAGCAGTCGAATCCAGGGATCTGGGGCCAACGTCCTGACTTTC
TRBD2,TRBV29-1,TRBJ2-3,-,CSVSTSGSFDTQYF,TGCAGCGTCTCTACTAGCGGGAGTTTCGATACGCAGTATTTT
-,TRBV28,TRBJ2-2,few,CASSLTGTHNTGELFF,TGTGCCAGCAGTTTGACCGGGACTCACAACACCGGGGAGCTGTTTTTT
-,TRBV20-1,TRBJ2-1,-,CSARAATPDNYNEQFF,TGCAGTGCTAGAGCAGCGACCCCTGATAACTACAATGAGCAGTTCTTC
TRBD2,TRBV4-2,TRBJ2-1,-,CASQISGRVHNEQFF,TGTGCCAGCCAAATTAGCGGGAGGGTACACAATGAGCAGTTCTTC
TRBD2,TRBV5-1,TRBJ2-5,once,CASTTTSGRPGETQYF,TGCGCCAGCACCACGACTAGCGGGAGACCGGGGGAGACCCAGTACTTC
-,TRBV6-2/TRBV6-3,TRBJ2-7,few,CASSYSRLDEQYF,TGTGCCAGCAGTTATTCGCGGCTCGACGAGCAGTACTTC
-,TRBV20-1,TRBJ2-7,many,CSASPLVSYEQYF,TGCAGTGCGAGCCCCCTAGTCTCCTACGAGCAGTACTTC
-,TRBV12-3/TRBV12-4,TRBJ1-1,many,CASSVTWGSEAFF,TGTGCCAGCAGTGTTACATGGGGGTCTGAAGCTTTCTTT
-,TRBV28,TRBJ2-2,-,CASSFMGGPNTGELFF,TGTGCCAGCAGTTTCATGGGCGGACCGAACACCGGGGAGCTGTTTTTT
TRBD2,TRBV5-1,TRBJ2-1,-,CASKGTSGGNEQFF,TGCGCCAGCAAGGGGACTAGCGGGGGCAATGAGCAGTTCTTC
-,TRBV6-1,TRBJ2-7,few,CASNPSKSGGSVYEQYF,TGTGCCAGCAATCCTTCGAAGAGTGGGGGTAGCGTCTACGAGCAGTACTTC
TRBD2,TRBV20-1,TRBJ2-1,few,CSATGGTKYNEQFF,TGCAGTGCTACGGGGGGAACTAAATACAATGAGCAGTTCTTC
-,TRBV9,TRBJ2-1,-,CASSVRQADNEQFF,TGTGCCAGCAGCGTGCGACAGGCAGACAATGAGCAGTTCTTC
-,TRBV7-9,TRBJ2-1,-,CASSLGSAHNEQFF,TGTGCCAGCAGCTTAGGGTCAGCACACAATGAGCAGTTCTTC
TRBD2,TRBV11-2,TRBJ2-7,-,CASSITSGVSYEQYF,TGTGCCAGCAGCATCACTAGCGGGGTCTCCTACGAGCAGTACTTC
-,TRBV10-3,TRBJ2-6,few,CAITPGPDSGANVLTF,TGTGCCATCACTCCGGGACCCGACTCTGGGGCCAACGTCCTGACTTTC
TRBD1,TRBV4-2,TRBJ2-3,-,CASSQDGQGTDTQYF,TGTGCCAGCAGCCAAGACGGACAGGGCACAGATACGCAGTATTTT
TRBD2,TRBV4-3,TRBJ2-7,-,CASSQGLAVEQYF,TGCGCCAGCAGCCAAGGACTAGCAGTCGAGCAGTACTTC
-,TRBV6-2/TRBV6-3,TRBJ1-5,many,CASSWKSQPQHF,TGTGCCAGCAGTTGGAAGAGTCAGCCCCAGCATTTT
TRBD1,TRBV24-1,TRBJ2-2,many,CATRQGNTGELFF,TGTGCCACCCGACAGGGGAACACCGGGGAGCTGTTTTTT
-,TRBV6-2/TRBV6-3,TRBJ2-1,-,CASTRGSVNEQFF,TGTGCCAGCACACGGGGTAGCGTCAATGAGCAGTTCTTC
TRBD1,TRBV20-1,TRBJ2-5,few,CSAPGTGTQETQYF,TGCAGTGCTCCCGGGACAGGGACTCAAGAGACCCAGTACTTC
TRBD2,TRBV4-3,TRBJ2-7,few,CASSRDGTSGTYEQYF,TGCGCCAGCAGCCGAGACGGGACTAGCGGGACATACGAGCAGTACTTC
-,TRBV24-1,TRBJ2-5,few,CAPHQFAVWGETQYF,TGTGCCCCCCACCAGTTCGCCGTCTGGGGGGAGACCCAGTACTTC
-,TRBV5-1,TRBJ2-3,many,CASSLDRADTQYF,TGCGCCAGCAGCTTGGACCGAGCAGATACGCAGTATTTT
-,TRBV28,TRBJ2-7,-,CASSLAREQYF,TGTGCCAGCAGTTTAGCTAGGGAGCAGTACTTC
TRBD2,TRBV7-7,TRBJ2-1,many,CASSLDRGDEQFF,TGTGCCAGCAGCTTAGACCGGGGGGATGAGCAGTTCTTC
-,TRBV14,TRBJ2-1,-,CARSQEAPGRAYNEQFF,TGTGCCAGGAGCCAAGAGGCCCCGGGGCGTGCCTACAATGAGCAGTTCTTC
-,TRBV21-1,TRBJ2-1,-,CASGPRRASGDYNEQFF,TGTGCCAGCGGCCCCCGGCGCGCTAGCGGGGATTACAATGAGCAGTTCTTC
-,TRBV28,TRBJ1-2,-,CASSKGSYGYTF,TGTGCCAGCAGCAAGGGGTCCTATGGCTACACCTTC
TRBD2,TRBV7-2,TRBJ2-1,-,CASSPLTSRAHNEQFF,TGTGCCAGCAGCCCGCTGACTAGCCGTGCTCACAATGAGCAGTTCTTC
-,TRBV12-5,TRBJ2-1,-,CASGGTGSYNEQFF,TGTGCTAGTGGGGGGACGGGTTCATACAATGAGCAGTTCTTC
TRBD2,TRBV5-1,TRBJ2-7,-,CASSTGTSVNYEQYF,TGCGCCAGCAGCACCGGGACTAGCGTTAACTACGAGCAGTACTTC
TRBD1,TRBV7-8,TRBJ2-2,few,CASSSLGTGGRELRTGELFF,TGTGCCAGCAGCTCCCTTGGGACAGGAGGTCGCGAGCTCCGAACCGGGGAGCTGTTTTTT
TRBD1,TRBV6-5,TRBJ1-2,few,CASSYSTGDGYTF,TGTGCCAGCAGTTACTCGACAGGGGATGGCTACACCTTC
TRBD1,TRBV6-1,TRBJ2-7,many,CASSPGGWNEQYF,TGTGCCAGCAGCCCAGGGGGCTGGAACGAGCAGTACTTC
TRBD2,TRBV25-1,TRBJ2-3,few,CASSELGSGSVKDTQYF,TGTGCCAGCAGTGAATTGGGTAGCGGGAGTGTGAAAGATACGCAGTATTTT
TRBD2,TRBV28,TRBJ2-4,-,CASSHFITSGSRNIQYF,TGTGCCAGCAGCCATTTTATCACTAGCGGGAGTCGGAACATTCAGTACTTC
TRBD2,TRBV29-1,TRBJ2-1,few,CSANGLAGGGNEQFF,TGCAGCGCCAACGGACTAGCGGGAGGTGGAAATGAGCAGTTCTTC
TRBD2,TRBV7-2,TRBJ2-7,many,CASSPRTRVYEQYF,TGTGCCAGCAGCCCCAGGACTAGAGTCTACGAGCAGTACTTC
-,TRBV25-1,TRBJ2-7,-,CASSALHEQYF,TGTGCCAGCAGTGCTCTCCACGAGCAGTACTTC
TRBD1,TRBV7-3,TRBJ2-1,few,CASSLTPGTGREYEQFF,TGTGCCAGCAGCTTAACCCCAGGGACAGGGAGGGAATATGAGCAGTTCTTC
-,TRBV12-1,TRBJ2-5,few,CASSRIWIQETQYF,TGTGCCAGCAGTAGGATATGGATCCAAGAGACCCAGTACTTC
-,TRBV2,TRBJ1-5,few,CASKAESNQPQHF,TGTGCCAGCAAGGCGGAAAGCAATCAGCCCCAGCATTTT
-,TRBV19,TRBJ2-1,few,CASSKEGPNEQFF,TGTGCCAGTAGTAAGGAGGGCCCGAATGAGCAGTTCTTC